This T cell receptor (beta chain) emerged from a study of cytomegalovirus exposure and HLA in healthy donors. Study-wide findings and caveats: The productive fraction for most TCR beta V segments was about 90% or about 30% in an earlier analysis. Sequencing likely caused a cluster of highly shared sequence variants.

The PCR contained 60 Vbeta and 13 Jbeta primers. Profiling relied on immunoSEQ multiplex PCR, and the TCRdb table lists in-frame clones only, not all of them. The data show roughly 87,000 clones, with roughly 77% seen just once and 14% to 15% held by the top ten. Points on this clone: Its antigen remains unknown.

Trimming took 4 bases from V and 2 from J, leaving 3 bases between them. Germline assignment: CDR1 SGHNT and CDR2 YYREEE (reference sequence). There are 11 residues in the CDR3. The sequenced sample consisted of PBMCs. The sequence came from a woman between 40 and 55 years old in good health and CMV-seropositive. The gene calls are TRBV5-4 and TRBJ1-2, with no clear D. The CDR3 sequence: CASSLNYGYTF. CDR3 DNA sequence: TGTGCCAGCAGCCTCAACTATGGCTACACCTTC.